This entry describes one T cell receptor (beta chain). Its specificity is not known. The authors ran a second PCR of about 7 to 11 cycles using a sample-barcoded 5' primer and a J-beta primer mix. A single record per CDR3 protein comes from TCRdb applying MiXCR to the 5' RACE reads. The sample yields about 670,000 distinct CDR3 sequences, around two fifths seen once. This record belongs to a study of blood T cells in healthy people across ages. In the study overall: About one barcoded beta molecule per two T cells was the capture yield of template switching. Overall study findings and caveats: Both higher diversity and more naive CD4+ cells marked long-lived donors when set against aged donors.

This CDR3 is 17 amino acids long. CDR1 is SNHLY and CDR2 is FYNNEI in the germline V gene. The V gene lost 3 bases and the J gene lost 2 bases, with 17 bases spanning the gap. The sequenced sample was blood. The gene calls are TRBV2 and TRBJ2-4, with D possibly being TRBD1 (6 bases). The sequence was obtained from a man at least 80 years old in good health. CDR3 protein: CASSDLEGVGPKNIQYF. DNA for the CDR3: TGTGCCAGCAGTGACCTCGAGGGGGTGGGGCCCAAAAACATTCAGTACTTC.